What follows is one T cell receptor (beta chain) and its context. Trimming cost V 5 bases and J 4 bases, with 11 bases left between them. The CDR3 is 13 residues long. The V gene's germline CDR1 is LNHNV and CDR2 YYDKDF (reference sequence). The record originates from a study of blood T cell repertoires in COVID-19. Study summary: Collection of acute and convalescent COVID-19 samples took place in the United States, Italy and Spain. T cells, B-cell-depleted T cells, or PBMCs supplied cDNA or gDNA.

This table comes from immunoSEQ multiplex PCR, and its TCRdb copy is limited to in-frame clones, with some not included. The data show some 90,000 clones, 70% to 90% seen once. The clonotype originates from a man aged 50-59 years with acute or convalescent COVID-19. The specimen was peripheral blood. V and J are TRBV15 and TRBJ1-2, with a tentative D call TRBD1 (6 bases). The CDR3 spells CATSSRDIYGYTF. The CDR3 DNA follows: TGTGCCACCAGCTCTCGGGACATCTATGGCTACACCTTC.